The 11 T cell receptor beta chains reported below all come from one sample, sequenced in a study of OX40 agonist ivuxolimab in advanced cancers. Clones were read by immunoSEQ multiplex PCR, and TCRdb kept only the in-frame ones, dropping some. The sample includes approximately 99,000 clones, roughly 95% of them seen just once. The sample consisted of CD4+ or CD8+ T cells sorted from blood, taken in a trial of the OX40 agonist ivuxolimab. Every receptor here comes from an adult with an advanced solid tumor such as melanoma, head and neck, liver or kidney cancer.

The rearrangement links TRBV29-1 to TRBJ2-2, with 14 bases matching TRBD2. The CDR3 contains 19 residues. The germline gives CDR1 SQVTM, CDR2 ANQGSEA. The J segment lost 0 bases and the V segment lost 0 bases, leaving 6 bases of the junction unmatched. CDR3 DNA: TGCAGCGTTGAAGATAGAGGGACTAGCGGGGGATCGAACACCGGGGAGCTGTTTTTT. Its translation is CSVEDRGTSGGSNTGELFF.

This clone was seen only once. The V gene is TRBV25-1, the J gene TRBJ2-7, with no clear D. The germline CDR1 and CDR2 sequences are MGHDK and SYGVNS. This CDR3 is built from 13 residues. The germline V and J ends were trimmed by 1 base and 4 bases, with 8 bases remaining between them. Here the CDR3 reads CASSESNGYEQYF. For the CDR3, the DNA is TGTGCCAGCAGTGAATCAAACGGTTACGAGCAGTACTTC.

This chain uses TRBV28 with TRBJ2-2; 11 bases match TRBD2. Germline values: CDR1 MDHEN, CDR2 SYDVKM. V was clipped by 6 bases and J by 0 bases; unmatched bases: 6. The CDR3 sequence is 17 residues long. The CDR3 here is CASSSLAGDTNTGELFF. The DNA of the CDR3 is TGTGCCAGCAGCTCACTAGCGGGGGACACGAACACCGGGGAGCTGTTTTTT. The variable domain in full, completed from reference TRBV28 and TRBJ2-2, reads DVKVTQSSRYLVKRTGEKVFLECVQDMDHENMFWYRQDPGLGLRLIYFSYDVKMKEKGDIPEGYSVSREKKERFSLILESASTNQTSMYLCASSSLAGDTNTGELFFGEGSRLTVL.

The J gene is TRBJ2-1, the V gene TRBV5-1; D remains ambiguous. The germline CDR1 and CDR2 sequences are SGHRS and YFSETQ. The CDR3 has 15 amino acids. V lost 0 bases, J lost 5 bases, and 12 bases lay in between. CDR3 amino acids: CASSLAPDGNNEQFF. CDR3 nucleotide sequence: TGCGCCAGCAGCTTGGCTCCTGATGGCAACAATGAGCAGTTCTTC.

V and J are TRBV14 and TRBJ1-2; D possibly corresponds to TRBD1 (6 bases). Deletions cut 1 base from V and 7 bases from J, with 13 bases between. This CDR3 spans 14 amino acids. The germline CDR1 and CDR2 sequences are SGHDN and FVKESK. In DNA form, the CDR3 reads TGTGCCAGCAGCCAAGTTGGTCAGGGGATTGGCTACACCTTC. Translated, it gives CASSQVGQGIGYTF.

The CDR3 here is CASSWTTSGRGYNEQFF. The DNA of the CDR3 is TGTGCCAGTAGCTGGACGACTAGCGGGAGAGGGTACAATGAGCAGTTCTTC. The chain employs TRBV19 and TRBJ2-1; 12 bases agree with TRBD2. The germline V gene has CDR1 LNHDA and CDR2 SQIVND (reference sequence). The CDR3 is 17 amino acids. V was clipped by 6 bases and J by 4 bases; unmatched bases: 10. Full variable domain (outside the CDR3, taken from reference TRBV19 and TRBJ2-1): DGGITQSPKYLFRKEGQNVTLSCEQNLNHDAMYWYRQDPGQGLRLIYYSQIVNDFQKGDIAEGYSVSREKKESFPLTVTSAQKNPTAFYLCASSWTTSGRGYNEQFFGPGTRLTVL.

The chain carries TRBV27 and TRBJ2-7; 7 bases are shared with TRBD1. Germline V CDR1 and CDR2: MNHEY, SMNVEV (reference sequence). This CDR3 spans 14 amino acids. Trimming cost V 4 bases and J 3 bases; bases outside gene matches: 6. The chain's CDR3 is CASSSTGQIYEQYF. In nucleotides, the CDR3 is TGTGCCAGCAGTTCCACGGGACAGATCTACGAGCAGTACTTC.

This chain links TRBV7-6 with TRBJ2-1; 11 bases agree with TRBD2. V gave up 5 bases and J gave up 4 bases; unmatched junction bases: 4. Looked up from germline, CDR1 is SGHVS and CDR2 is FNYEAQ. This CDR3 is 15 amino acids long. The CDR3 bases are TGTGCCAGCAGCCGGACTAGCGGGCCTTACAATGAGCAGTTCTTC. Its translation: CASSRTSGPYNEQFF.

The V and J genes are TRBV27 and TRBJ1-5, with D possibly matching TRBD1 (6 bases). Germline V gives CDR1 MNHEY, CDR2 SMNVEV (reference sequence). Trimming removed 4 bases from V and 7 bases from J, with 11 bases in between. The CDR3 is 13 residues long. The CDR3 sequence is CASSWTEEQPQHF. CDR3 bases: TGTGCCAGCAGTTGGACAGAGGAGCAGCCCCAGCATTTT.

In this sample, this clone turned up a few times. The sample contains more than one DNA sequence encoding this CDR3. The chain couples TRBV19 to TRBJ2-7; TRBD1 might be the D (5 bases). The ends were cut back, 3 bases at V and 1 base at J, with 10 bases in the middle. This CDR3 has 14 residues. Per germline, CDR1 LNHDA and CDR2 SQIVND (reference sequence). The CDR3 DNA sequence: TGTGCCAGTAGTATCGGACAAGGATCCTACGAGCAGTACTTC. This sequence encodes CASSIGQGSYEQYF.

The CDR3 reads CASSLLDFTGENEQFF. CDR3 nucleotides: TGTGCCAGCAGCTTATTAGACTTCACGGGAGAAAATGAGCAGTTCTTC. The chain joins TRBV7-9 to TRBJ2-1; weak D call: TRBD2 (6 bases). Germline CDR1 and CDR2: SEHNR and FQNEAQ (reference sequence). The CDR3 has 16 residues. Trimming stripped 2 bases from V and 7 bases from J, with 18 bases between.